This T cell receptor (beta chain) was observed in a study of T-cell memory formation after mild COVID-19. In TCRdb, the 5' RACE reads were re-called with MiXCR into one record per CDR3 protein. Of approximately 110,000 distinct CDR3 sequences in the sample, about 20% were seen once. This CDR3 has 14 amino acids. Per germline, CDR1 SGHRS and CDR2 YFSETQ. V lost 0 bases and J 1 base, leaving 7 bases between the germline ends. The clonotype originates from a man in his late teens or twenties who had mild COVID-19 (a few samples of this study predate the infection). Cell type and time point are not known. This sequence joins TRBV5-1 and TRBJ1-2; D is uncertain. Sequenced: PBMCs or a T cell subset sorted from them (not recorded which). CDR3 amino acids: CASSLAGSNYGYTF. CDR3 DNA sequence: TGCGCCAGCAGCTTGGCGGGCAGTAACTATGGCTACACCTTC. The full variable domain, completed using reference TRBV5-1 and TRBJ1-2, is KAGVTQTPRYLIKTRGQQVTLSCSPISGHRSVSWYQQTPGQGLQFLFEYFSETQRNKGNFPGRFSGRQFSNSRSEMNVSTLELGDSALYLCASSLAGSNYGYTFGSGTRLTVV.